These 18 T cell receptor beta chains were all obtained from the same sample, sequenced in a study of CD8 T cells in ankylosing spondylitis. TCRdb passed the 5' RACE reads through MiXCR, listing each CDR3 protein once. The table includes 190,000 or so distinct CDR3 sequences, around 13% detected once. The sequenced sample was blood, either unsorted or a sorted T cell fraction (not recorded which). The origin of the receptors is a male donor with ankylosing spondylitis or in good health (not recorded which).

This clonotype was counted only a few times. The chain joins TRBV4-1 to TRBJ2-2; unclear D gene. Germline V lookup: CDR1 MGHRA, CDR2 YSYEKL. V lost 1 base to trimming and J lost 4 bases, with 22 bases between them. This CDR3 spans 19 amino acids. CDR3 bases: TGCGCCAGCAGCCAAGCGGTAGAGCACGTCTTTCCCTTCACCGGGGAGCTGTTTTTT. It encodes CASSQAVEHVFPFTGELFF.

CDR3 loop: CASRGLETQYF. CDR3 coding DNA: TGCGCCAGCAGGGGCCTTGAGACCCAGTACTTC. The V and J genes are TRBV4-1 and TRBJ2-5, with D unresolved. The V gene's germline CDR1 is MGHRA and CDR2 YSYEKL. Trimming cost V 6 bases and J 5 bases, with 7 bases left between them. The CDR3 is made up of 11 amino acids.

This clonotype was observed many times. The V and J genes are TRBV5-1 and TRBJ2-1, with D perhaps matching TRBD1 or TRBD2 (5 bases each). Germline CDR1 SGHRS, CDR2 YFSETQ. The CDR3 has 14 amino acids. The V end lost 0 bases, the J end lost 7 bases, and 11 bases lay between the germline ends. CDR3 protein: CASSLGRDVNEQFF. The CDR3 bases are TGCGCCAGCAGCTTGGGTAGGGACGTAAATGAGCAGTTCTTC.

This clonotype was detected a few times. The chain has TRBV5-1 and TRBJ2-7, with TRBD1 as a possible D gene (5 bases). V lost 4 bases and J lost 2, with 16 bases in between. The CDR3 spans 15 residues. The germline CDR1 and CDR2 sequences are SGHRS and YFSETQ. The CDR3, as DNA: TGCGCCAGCAGCGCTCTAGGGGTTTTAGCCTACGAGCAGTACTTC. This codes for CASSALGVLAYEQYF.

This clonotype was recorded at least ten times. The V and J genes are TRBV12-3 or TRBV12-4 and TRBJ1-4; D perhaps matches TRBD1 (5 bases). CDR3 length equals 16 residues. V was clipped by 0 bases and J by 3 bases, with 11 bases between them. The CDR3 DNA follows: TGTGCCAGCAGTTTAGCCGACAGTCGTCCTAATGAAAAACTGTTTTTT. Its translation: CASSLADSRPNEKLFF.

This chain connects TRBV7-9 to TRBJ2-7; no reliable D call. The germline V and J ends were trimmed by 3 bases and 8 bases, with 11 bases remaining between them. The CDR3 is 12 residues long. Germline V lookup: CDR1 SEHNR, CDR2 FQNEAQ (reference sequence). The CDR3 coding sequence is TGTGCCAGCAGCTTGGTAGGGAAACAGCAGTACTTC. As protein: CASSLVGKQQYF.

This clonotype was seen many times. The chain employs TRBV27 and TRBJ2-1; perhaps TRBD1 as D (6 bases). The V end lost 8 bases, the J end lost 2 bases, and 16 bases lay between the germline ends. This CDR3 is built from 15 residues. The germline gives CDR1 MNHEY, CDR2 SMNVEV (reference sequence). CDR3 sequence: CASSLGTYPYNEQFF. The CDR3 DNA follows: TGTGCCAGCTCACTGGGGACATACCCCTACAATGAGCAGTTCTTC.

This clonotype was observed a few times. The CDR3 DNA reads as TGTGCCAGCCTTCTCGGATATGAGCAGTTCTTC. It codes for CASLLGYEQFF. The chain carries TRBV12-3 or TRBV12-4 and TRBJ2-1; D uncertain. The CDR3 extends over 11 amino acids. The V gene lost 8 bases and the J gene lost 8 bases, with 10 bases spanning the gap.

V is TRBV5-5 and J is TRBJ1-2; 7 bases line up with TRBD1. Germline-derived CDR1 and CDR2 are SGHKS and YYEKEE (reference sequence). V was pared by 4 bases and J by 6 bases, with 12 bases of the junction left unmatched. The CDR3 length is 15 residues. The CDR3 DNA reads TGTGCCAGCAGCCCCTGGCGGCAGGGGGGGCATGGCTACACCTTC. Its protein is CASSPWRQGGHGYTF.

This clonotype has only a few counts. The chain carries TRBV27 and TRBJ2-1, with D perhaps matching TRBD1 (6 bases). The CDR3 is 14 amino acids. V was clipped by 5 bases and J by 0 bases, with 8 bases between them. Per the germline V gene, CDR1 is MNHEY and CDR2 is SMNVEV (reference sequence). The CDR3 DNA reads TGTGCCAGCAGTGGGGGCCCCTCCTACAATGAGCAGTTCTTC. The encoded protein is CASSGGPSYNEQFF.

The table lists this clonotype with a few counts. The V and J genes are TRBV12-3 or TRBV12-4 and TRBJ1-1; D gene unclear. The CDR3 covers 14 residues. Trimming took 3 bases from V and 0 from J, leaving 8 bases between them. The CDR3: CASSLAALNTEAFF. The CDR3 region has the DNA TGTGCCAGCAGTTTGGCCGCCTTGAACACTGAAGCTTTCTTT.

This sequence joins TRBV7-6 and TRBJ2-1; 10 bases line up with TRBD2. Per the germline V gene, CDR1 is SGHVS and CDR2 is FNYEAQ. Trimming took 3 bases from V and 9 from J; bases not matched to a gene: 14. This CDR3 spans 17 amino acids. The CDR3 here is CASSLLAGARSRVEQFF. The CDR3 region has the DNA TGTGCCAGCAGCTTGCTAGCGGGGGCCCGAAGCCGGGTTGAGCAGTTCTTC. Looking up the rest from reference TRBV7-6 and TRBJ2-1 gives the full variable domain: GAGVSQSPRYKVTKRGQDVALRCDPISGHVSLYWYRQALGQGPEFLTYFNYEAQQDKSGLPNDRFSAERPEGSISTLTIQRTEQRDSAMYRCASSLLAGARSRVEQFFGPGTRLTVL.

V and J are TRBV27 and TRBJ2-6; D may be TRBD2 (6 bases). The germline CDR1 and CDR2 sequences are MNHEY and SMNVEV (reference sequence). V was shortened by 5 bases and J by 1 base, with 9 bases between the two germline ends. This CDR3 contains 15 residues. In DNA, the CDR3 is TGTGCCAGCAGTCTCGGGACTTCTGGGGCCAACGTCCTGACTTTC. Encoded protein: CASSLGTSGANVLTF.

This clonotype came up a few times. The CDR3 protein is CASSLNGGYNEQFF. The CDR3 region has the DNA TGTGCCAGCAGCCTTAACGGAGGGTACAATGAGCAGTTCTTC. The chain uses TRBV12-3 or TRBV12-4 and TRBJ2-1, with a weak D call TRBD2 (6 bases). V lost 6 bases and J lost 4, with 13 bases in between. The CDR3 is 14 amino acids.

This clonotype occurred a few times. V is TRBV4-2 and J is TRBJ2-7, with D possibly matching TRBD2 (6 bases). This CDR3 comprises 16 residues. Trimming pared 0 bases from V and 3 bases from J, leaving 15 bases between. Germline CDR1 LGHNA, CDR2 YNFKEQ. This chain's CDR3 is CASSQDGPSSDYEQYF. CDR3 in DNA: TGTGCCAGCAGCCAAGATGGCCCCTCTAGCGACTACGAGCAGTACTTC.

This clonotype showed up just a few times. The rearrangement joins TRBV4-1 to TRBJ1-1; no definite D call. V shed 8 bases and J shed 4 bases, with 8 bases lying between them. The CDR3 runs 11 residues. The germline V gene encodes CDR1 MGHRA and CDR2 YSYEKL. The DNA for the CDR3 is TGCGCCAGCGCCCGGGCCACTGAAGCTTTCTTT. Translating it yields CASARATEAFF.

The chain uses TRBV27 and TRBJ2-3; tentatively, D is TRBD1 (6 bases). This CDR3 region has 15 residues. Trimming stripped 1 base from V and 2 bases from J, with 10 bases between. Germline CDR1 MNHEY, CDR2 SMNVEV (reference sequence). Written as DNA, the CDR3 is TGTGCCAGCAGTTTATTAACAGGGACCACAGATACGCAGTATTTT. It specifies CASSLLTGTTDTQYF.

V gene TRBV12-3 or TRBV12-4 combines with J gene TRBJ2-7; no definite D call. V lost 4 bases, J lost 0 bases, and 7 bases lay in between. CDR3 length: 13 amino acids. CDR3 in amino acids: CASSSQSSYEQYF. DNA for the CDR3: TGTGCCAGCAGTTCACAGAGCTCCTACGAGCAGTACTTC.